The 28 T cell receptor beta chains below were found in one sample sequenced in a study of Ad26.COV2.S vaccination and SARS-CoV-2 variants (dated by TCRdb to about 2021). Library creation used the immunoSEQ multiplex PCR assay. Imported from immuneACCESS, the table was reduced by TCRdb to in-frame sequences with V and J called. These copies leave out some clones; in studies compared against another copy, an unresolved V gene accounts for under half, and the cause of the remainder is not known. The sample has about 350,000 clones on record, 86% of them singletons. The ten largest clones capture around a tenth of the sample. Per the publication, the treatment or condition label means: about 20 received Ad26.COV2.S at low or high dose, single or two shots; about 5 received placebo; per-sample allocation not given. For vaccine and placebo recipients, repertoires were sequenced using samples collected on day 63 after the first injection.

The source material was peripheral blood, sampled in a trial of Ad26.COV2.S vaccine versus placebo. The origin of the receptors is a person between 18 and 60 years old who received the Ad26.COV2.S COVID-19 vaccine or a placebo.

The count of this clone is one. The rearrangement joins TRBV10-3 to TRBJ2-3, with 9 nucleotides matching TRBD2. The length of the CDR3 is 15 residues. The V segment lost 11 bases and the J segment 0 bases; nucleotides outside the gene matches: 9. CDR1 is ENHRY and CDR2 is SYGVKD in the germline V gene. CDR3 bases: TGTGCCGTGGGTGAACTAGCGGGTAGCACAGATACGCAGTATTTT. Amino acids: CAVGELAGSTDTQYF.

The chain recombines TRBV7-3 with TRBJ2-1, with D tentatively TRBD2 (5 bases). Trimming left V 8 bases short and J 2 bases short, with 13 bases between. Germline lookup yields CDR1 SGHTA and CDR2 FQGTGA. The CDR3 loop spans 14 amino acids. This chain's CDR3 is CASGLGGPYNEQFF. DNA of the CDR3: TGTGCCAGCGGATTGGGCGGGCCCTACAATGAGCAGTTCTTC.

V is TRBV7-8 and J is TRBJ1-5; D is unclear. The V end lost 6 bases, the J end lost 5 bases, and 8 bases lay between the germline ends. The CDR3 has 12 amino acids. Germline CDR1 and CDR2: SGHVS and FQNEAQ. The CDR3 spells CASSPPYQPQHF. In DNA, the CDR3 is TGTGCCAGCAGTCCACCCTATCAGCCCCAGCATTTT.

This clone was observed a single time. CDR3 protein: CASTFQAGNTGELFF. CDR3 sequence (DNA): TGTGCCAGCACCTTCCAGGCGGGGAACACCGGGGAGCTGTTTTTT. This rearrangement joins TRBV7-9 to TRBJ2-2; maybe TRBD2 (5 bases). Trimming removed 7 bases at V and 1 base at J, with 13 bases between. Germline V CDR1 and CDR2: SEHNR, FQNEAQ (reference sequence). The CDR3 extends over 15 amino acids.

This rearrangement joins TRBV4-3 to TRBJ2-2, with D perhaps matching TRBD1 (5 bases). CDR3 length: 15 amino acids. The V and J ends lost 0 bases and 6 bases respectively, with 11 bases between them. Germline loops: CDR1 LGHNA, CDR2 YSLEER. In DNA form, the CDR3 reads TGCGCCAGCAGCCAAGATCTCAGGGTGGCCGGGGAGCTGTTTTTT. This translates into CASSQDLRVAGELFF.

The CDR3 bases are TGTGCCAGCAGCGCTAACCGGGGGGATGGCTACACCTTC. It is translated as CASSANRGDGYTF. The rearrangement joins TRBV7-9 to TRBJ1-2, with D perhaps TRBD1 (5 bases). Germline loops: CDR1 SEHNR, CDR2 FQNEAQ (reference sequence). Trimming stripped 5 bases from V and 6 bases from J, with 13 bases between. The CDR3 spans 13 residues.

This clone was seen a single time. This rearrangement joins TRBV28 to TRBJ2-2; no clear D gene. CDR3 size: 14 residues. Trimming stripped 8 bases from V and 5 bases from J, with 15 bases between. Per germline, CDR1 MDHEN and CDR2 SYDVKM. The CDR3 DNA sequence: TGTGCCAGCCAATGGGCCGAACCTACCGGGGAGCTGTTTTTT. Protein product: CASQWAEPTGELFF. The whole variable domain, remainder taken from reference TRBV28 and TRBJ2-2, is DVKVTQSSRYLVKRTGEKVFLECVQDMDHENMFWYRQDPGLGLRLIYFSYDVKMKEKGDIPEGYSVSREKKERFSLILESASTNQTSMYLCASQWAEPTGELFFGEGSRLTVL.

In this sample, this clone turned up a few times. The gene calls are TRBV28 and TRBJ2-2; D unresolved. In germline, CDR1 is MDHEN, CDR2 SYDVKM. This CDR3 has 15 amino acids. Trimming shortened V by 7 bases and J by 2 bases, and 14 bases separated the two germline ends. The CDR3 region has the DNA TGTGCCAGCACCCAGAGGCAGGTTAACACCGGGGAGCTGTTTTTT. Translated: CASTQRQVNTGELFF.

This clone was detected a few times. This chain uses TRBV28 with TRBJ1-6; 8 bases line up with TRBD1. The CDR3 length is 14 residues. Per the germline V gene, CDR1 is MDHEN and CDR2 is SYDVKM. The V and J ends lost 4 bases and 13 bases, in that order; junction bases with no gene match: 9. The CDR3: CASSYGQGLAPLHF. The CDR3 DNA reads TGTGCCAGCAGTTATGGACAGGGTCTAGCGCCCCTCCACTTT.

CDR3 amino acids: CASSSPVQGEKLFF. The CDR3 DNA is TGTGCCAGCAGTTCCCCGGTCCAGGGGGAAAAACTGTTTTTT. The chain uses TRBV28 and TRBJ1-4, with D possibly matching TRBD1 (6 bases). Germline V gene sequence: CDR1 MDHEN, CDR2 SYDVKM. The CDR3 runs to 14 residues. The V gene lost 4 bases and the J gene lost 8 bases, with 14 bases spanning the gap.

The gene calls are TRBV18 and TRBJ1-1; the D is unclear. Per the germline V gene, CDR1 is KGHSH and CDR2 is LQKENI. Trimming shortened V by 0 bases and J by 1 base, and 9 bases separated the two germline ends. The CDR3 loop spans 15 amino acids. CDR3 nucleotide sequence: TGTGCCAGCTCACCACCGATTGCCGAGAACACTGAAGCTTTCTTT. Translation: CASSPPIAENTEAFF.

V and J are TRBV5-6 and TRBJ2-1; tentative D call: TRBD2 (5 bases). The CDR3 totals 15 residues. The germline V and J ends were trimmed by 0 bases and 6 bases, with 13 bases remaining between them. Germline-derived CDR1 and CDR2 are SGHDT and YYEEEE. The DNA of the CDR3 is TGTGCCAGCAGCTTGGGGACTCCGATCCCCAATGAGCAGTTCTTC. It encodes CASSLGTPIPNEQFF.

Concerning this clone: The sample holds other DNA sequences that translate to the same CDR3. This chain joins TRBV29-1 and TRBJ1-2; D remains ambiguous. CDR3 length: 11 amino acids. V lost 4 bases and J 2 bases, leaving 5 bases between the germline ends. The germline gives CDR1 SQVTM, CDR2 ANQGSEA. For the CDR3, the DNA is TGCAGCGTTGTAGAGAACTATGGCTACACCTTC. Protein: CSVVENYGYTF. Full variable domain (outside the CDR3, taken from reference TRBV29-1 and TRBJ1-2): SAVISQKPSRDICQRGTSLTIQCQVDSQVTMMFWYRQQPGQSLTLIATANQGSEATYESGFVIDKFPISRPNLTFSTLTVSNMSPEDSSIYLCSVVENYGYTFGSGTRLTVV.

The rearrangement uses TRBV5-1 and TRBJ2-7; 15 positions match TRBD2. Per the germline V gene, CDR1 is SGHRS and CDR2 is YFSETQ. The CDR3 is 17 amino acids. V lost 4 bases, J lost 0 bases, and 5 bases stayed unmatched. CDR3 DNA sequence: TGCGCCAGCAGCCTTGGACTAGCGGGGGGGAGCTCCTACGAGCAGTACTTC. Its translation: CASSLGLAGGSSYEQYF.

The rearrangement links TRBV27 to TRBJ2-2, with 8 bases aligning to TRBD1. With 3 bases clipped from V and 8 bases from J, the junction kept 8 bases outside the gene matches. This CDR3 region has 15 residues. CDR1 is MNHEY, CDR2 SMNVEV, per germline (reference sequence). CDR3 nucleotide sequence: TGTGCCAGCAGTTTTAACCAGGGGGCGGTGGGGGAGCTGTTTTTT. Residues: CASSFNQGAVGELFF.

Comments on this clone: A single base separates this from a much larger clone, so it may be a read error. The chain couples TRBV4-3 to TRBJ2-7; 9 bases line up with TRBD1. The CDR3 is made up of 14 amino acids. Germline V gene data show CDR1 as LGHNA and CDR2 as YSLEER. V lost 3 bases and J lost 2; bases outside the gene matches: 2. The CDR3 sequence: CASSHRDRAYEQYF. The CDR3 DNA sequence: TGCGCCAGCAGCCACCGGGACAGGGCCTACGAGCAGTACTTC.

This chain connects TRBV28 to TRBJ2-3; 7 nucleotides match TRBD1. V gave up 10 bases and J gave up 1 base; unmatched junction bases: 8. The germline V gene encodes CDR1 MDHEN and CDR2 SYDVKM. The CDR3 loop spans 14 amino acids. The CDR3 sequence: CATDRVDGTDTQYF. In DNA form, the CDR3 reads TGTGCCACCGACAGGGTTGACGGCACAGATACGCAGTATTTT.

The genes are TRBV2 and TRBJ1-5; D not resolved. Germline V gives CDR1 SNHLY, CDR2 FYNNEI. V was pared by 4 bases and J by 3 bases, with 13 bases between. This CDR3 has 15 residues. The CDR3 reads CASSVNKADNQPQHF. CDR3 DNA sequence: TGTGCCAGCAGTGTGAATAAGGCTGACAATCAGCCCCAGCATTTT.

The chain has TRBV27 and TRBJ2-5; D not certain. V lost 10 bases and J lost 7, with 22 bases in between. From germline, CDR1 is MNHEY and CDR2 SMNVEV (reference sequence). The CDR3 loop spans 14 amino acids. CDR3 amino acids: CATSLRPDWGTQYF. CDR3 sequence (DNA): TGTGCCACCTCCCTTCGGCCCGATTGGGGGACCCAGTACTTC.

The CDR3 loop is CASSWGQGANQPQHF. The DNA for the CDR3 is TGTGCCAGTAGTTGGGGACAGGGGGCAAATCAGCCCCAGCATTTT. This chain connects TRBV19 to TRBJ1-5; 12 bases fit TRBD1. Germline CDR1 is LNHDA and CDR2 is SQIVND (reference sequence). V lost 5 bases to trimming and J lost 4 bases; unmatched junction nucleotides: 3. The CDR3 is 15 amino acids. Variable domain in full (rest from reference TRBV19 and TRBJ1-5): DGGITQSPKYLFRKEGQNVTLSCEQNLNHDAMYWYRQDPGQGLRLIYYSQIVNDFQKGDIAEGYSVSREKKESFPLTVTSAQKNPTAFYLCASSWGQGANQPQHFGDGTRLSIL.

The chain is built from TRBV7-2 and TRBJ1-4; 8 positions match TRBD1. V was clipped by 4 bases and J by 10 bases; unmatched bases: 8. The germline V gene has CDR1 SGHTA and CDR2 FQGNSA. CDR3 length equals 14 residues. The CDR3 sequence is CASSSLTGEGKLFF. As DNA, the CDR3 is TGTGCCAGCAGCTCCCTGACAGGGGAGGGAAAACTGTTTTTT.

V usage is TRBV3-1 (or the pseudogene TRBV3-2) and J usage is TRBJ2-3; 7 nucleotides line up with TRBD1. Germline V gene data show CDR1 as LGHDT and CDR2 as YNNKEL (reference sequence). CDR3 length equals 16 residues. The V and J ends lost 2 bases and 1 base, in that order; junction bases with no gene match: 6. CDR3 in amino acids: CASSQLGGVGTDTQYF. The DNA of the CDR3 is TGTGCCAGCAGCCAATTAGGGGGCGTGGGCACAGATACGCAGTATTTT.

The table lists this clone with a count of one. The CDR3 here is CASSGALYGGTDTQYF. The CDR3 DNA follows: TGTGCCAGCAGCGGTGCCCTCTATGGTGGCACAGATACGCAGTATTTT. The rearrangement joins TRBV9 to TRBJ2-3; D is unresolved. From germline, CDR1 is SGDLS and CDR2 YYNGEE. The CDR3 covers 16 residues. V was shortened by 3 bases and J by 1 base, with 15 bases between the two germline ends. Together with reference TRBV9 and TRBJ2-3, the CDR3 gives the full variable domain: DSGVTQTPKHLITATGQRVTLRCSPRSGDLSVYWYQQSLDQGLQFLIQYYNGEERAKGNILERFSAQQFPDLHSELNLSSLELGDSALYFCASSGALYGGTDTQYFGPGTRLTVL.

The chain couples TRBV6-2 or TRBV6-3 to TRBJ2-7; the D gene could be TRBD1 or TRBD2 (5 bases each). Germline V gene lookup returns CDR1 MNHEY and CDR2 SVGEGT. Trimming removed 2 bases from V and 5 bases from J, with 16 bases in between. The length of the CDR3 is 15 residues. In DNA form, the CDR3 reads TGTGCCAGCAGTTACCAGACAGCCCGGGGTAACGAGCAGTACTTC. As protein: CASSYQTARGNEQYF.

This clone was recorded only once. CDR3 residues: CASSLVAGAGETQYF. The CDR3 nucleotides read TGTGCCAGCAGCTTAGTCGCGGGGGCGGGGGAGACCCAGTACTTC. The chain carries TRBV7-2 and TRBJ2-5; possible D gene TRBD2, 7 bases. The CDR3 totals 15 residues. Germline assignment: CDR1 SGHTA and CDR2 FQGNSA. V lost 1 base and J lost 5, with 14 bases in between.

This rearrangement joins TRBV11-2 to TRBJ1-4; D is ambiguous. Per the germline V gene, CDR1 is SGHAT and CDR2 is FQNNGV. Trimming stripped 5 bases from V and 8 bases from J, with 18 bases between. This CDR3 is 15 amino acids long. CDR3 nucleotides: TGTGCCAGCAGCCCCGTCGTTGTGGAGGGAGAAAAACTGTTTTTT. Its protein is CASSPVVVEGEKLFF.

The chain combines TRBV19 with TRBJ1-5; D is perhaps TRBD1 (6 bases). V was cut by 4 bases and J by 0 bases, with 13 bases left in between. Germline-derived CDR1 and CDR2 are LNHDA and SQIVND (reference sequence). The CDR3 has 16 amino acids. Here the CDR3 DNA reads TGTGCCAGTAGTACATGGACAGACCTTAGCAATCAGCCCCAGCATTTT. Protein product: CASSTWTDLSNQPQHF.

This clone appeared a few times. The chain is built from TRBV6-2 or TRBV6-3 and TRBJ2-7; TRBD2 aligns across 8 bases. CDR1 and CDR2 from the germline V gene are MNHEY and SVGEGT. This CDR3 has 13 residues. V dropped 4 bases and J dropped 3; count of bases not matched to a gene: 2. CDR3 residues: CASSSRGGYEQYF. The CDR3 DNA reads TGTGCCAGCAGTTCACGGGGGGGCTACGAGCAGTACTTC.